A single sample gave rise to the 27 T cell receptor beta chains below, sequenced in a study of T cell repertoires in cytomegalovirus infection. TCRdb ran MiXCR on the reads and lists one entry per CDR3 protein. The sample has about half a million distinct CDR3 sequences; 33% are singletons. Which antigens these TCRs recognize remains unknown. Specimen: cultured PBMCs, collected from culture after CMV antigen stimulation. These receptors all come from a human donor in good health (CMV status not recorded). Some clones in this sample may be carry-over from other donors' samples.

The J gene is TRBJ1-1, the V gene TRBV7-2; D is ambiguous. Germline assignment: CDR1 SGHTA and CDR2 FQGNSA. Trimming cost V 4 bases and J 11 bases, with 17 bases left between them. This CDR3 has 13 amino acids. DNA for the CDR3: TGTGCCAGCAGCTCGGGTGAAACCACGCGGGCTTTCTTT. Amino acids: CASSSGETTRAFF.

This clonotype was found many times. The gene calls are TRBV6-2 or TRBV6-3 and TRBJ2-5, with TRBD2 matching 9 bases. From germline, CDR1 is MNHEY and CDR2 SVGEGT. V gave up 7 bases and J gave up 8 bases; unmatched junction bases: 20. The CDR3 contains 17 residues. CDR3 sequence reads: CASTAGTSRLKEKTQYF. The CDR3 DNA reads TGTGCCAGCACTGCCGGGACTAGCAGGCTAAAAGAGAAAACCCAGTACTTC.

The chain has TRBV7-2 and TRBJ1-1; D gene unclear. Trimming pared 2 bases from V and 1 base from J, leaving 11 bases between. CDR3 length: 15 amino acids. Per the germline V gene, CDR1 is SGHTA and CDR2 is FQGNSA. The CDR3 spells CASSLLPFPNTEAFF. The CDR3 bases are TGTGCCAGCAGCTTATTGCCTTTCCCGAACACTGAAGCTTTCTTT.

The chain is built from TRBV15 and TRBJ1-1; 9 bases fit TRBD1. This CDR3 is 15 amino acids long. In germline, CDR1 is LNHNV, CDR2 YYDKDF (reference sequence). Losses at the gene ends were 0 bases for V and 5 bases for J; bases not matched to a gene: 4. The CDR3 nucleotides read TGTGCCACCAGCAGAGATCGACAGGGGGGAACTGAAGCTTTCTTT. Its protein product is CATSRDRQGGTEAFF. Variable domain in full (rest from reference TRBV15 and TRBJ1-1): DAMVIQNPRYQVTQFGKPVTLSCSQTLNHNVMYWYQQKSSQAPKLLFHYYDKDFNNEADTPDNFQSRRPNTSFCFLDIRSPGLGDTAMYLCATSRDRQGGTEAFFGQGTRLTVV.

This clonotype was recorded at least ten times. The chain carries TRBV7-2 and TRBJ1-5; possible D gene TRBD1, 6 bases. Trimming removed 1 base from V and 7 bases from J, with 11 bases in between. The CDR3 is 14 amino acids. The germline CDR1 and CDR2 sequences are SGHTA and FQGNSA. The CDR3 region has the DNA TGTGCCAGCAGCTTAGACAGGGCCATGCAGCCCCAGCATTTT. It encodes CASSLDRAMQPQHF.

This clonotype was seen more than once but under ten times. One junction end disagrees with the germline gene, perhaps due to a read error. The genes are TRBV28 and TRBJ2-7; D unclear. CDR1 and CDR2 from the germline V gene are MDHEN and SYDVKM. The CDR3 is made up of 11 amino acids. The CDR3 region has the DNA TGTGCCACCTCGGGCCAATCCACACCCCTCTTC. It codes for CATSGQSTPLF.

Concerning this clonotype itself: The conserved closing phenylalanine or tryptophan is absent in this CDR3, likely reflecting a read error. The gene calls are TRBV25-1 and TRBJ1-2; D not resolved. Germline CDR1 MGHDK, CDR2 SYGVNS. This CDR3 region has 14 residues. V lost 2 bases and J lost 6, with 13 bases in between. CDR3 protein: CASSEVRSANGYTY. CDR3 DNA sequence: TGTGCCAGCAGTGAAGTTAGGTCAGCGAATGGCTACACCTAC.

The chain couples TRBV7-9 to TRBJ2-1; no firm D call. This CDR3 spans 13 amino acids. Per the germline V gene, CDR1 is SEHNR and CDR2 is FQNEAQ (reference sequence). The V and J ends lost 5 bases and 2 bases respectively, with 7 bases between them. DNA for the CDR3: TGTGCCAGCAGCCCCTGGCCCTACAATGAGCAGTTCTTC. It yields the protein CASSPWPYNEQFF.

The J gene is TRBJ2-5, the V gene TRBV12-3 or TRBV12-4; a possible D gene is TRBD2 (7 bases). Trimming shortened V by 3 bases and J by 5 bases, and 22 bases separated the two germline ends. The CDR3 length is 17 residues. DNA for the CDR3: TGTGCCAGCAGTTTCTTTATTAGGTCAGGGGAGGGCGAGACCCAGTACTTC. Translation: CASSFFIRSGEGETQYF.

CDR3 sequence: CASSSPDSGNTIYF. CDR3 bases: TGTGCCAGCAGCTCCCCAGATTCTGGAAACACCATATATTTT. The chain joins TRBV7-2 to TRBJ1-3, with D unclear. V lost 4 bases and J lost 1, with 8 bases in between. This CDR3 region has 14 residues. Germline V gives CDR1 SGHTA, CDR2 FQGNSA.

V usage is TRBV6-1 and J usage is TRBJ2-7; D is ambiguous. This CDR3 spans 15 amino acids. Germline V CDR1 and CDR2: MNHNS, SASEGT. Between the trimmed V and J ends, which lost 2 bases and 2 bases, there was a span of 13 bases. CDR3: CASSENPGGTYEQYF. CDR3 DNA sequence: TGTGCCAGCAGTGAAAATCCCGGCGGCACCTACGAGCAGTACTTC.

This rearrangement joins TRBV11-2 to TRBJ2-7; 14 bases map to TRBD2. The J segment lost 0 bases and the V segment lost 3 bases, leaving 4 bases of the junction unmatched. This CDR3 spans 17 amino acids. Per the germline V gene, CDR1 is SGHAT and CDR2 is FQNNGV. This CDR3 is CASSLLGTSGGSYEQYF. The CDR3 DNA sequence: TGTGCCAGCAGCTTGTTAGGGACTAGCGGGGGCTCCTACGAGCAGTACTTC.

This clonotype came up a few times. The chain has TRBV2 and TRBJ2-2; possibly TRBD1 or TRBD2 for D (7 bases each). This CDR3 is 16 amino acids long. The V and J ends lost 2 bases and 0 bases respectively, with 10 bases between them. Germline CDR1 reads SNHLY; CDR2 reads FYNNEI. In nucleotides, the CDR3 is TGTGCCAGCAGTGAACAGGGGGGGACGAACACCGGGGAGCTGTTTTTT. It is translated as CASSEQGGTNTGELFF.

A single count supports this clonotype. V gene TRBV10-2 combines with J gene TRBJ2-7; 12 bases align to TRBD2. This CDR3 comprises 17 residues. Germline-derived CDR1 and CDR2 are WSHSY and SAAADI. The V gene end was trimmed by 2 bases and the J gene end by 1 base; junction bases not matched to a gene: 6. This chain's CDR3 is CASSERSLAGGSYEQYV. CDR3 nucleotides: TGCGCCAGCAGTGAGAGATCACTAGCGGGAGGATCCTACGAGCAGTACGTC.

CDR3 nucleotide sequence: TGTGCCGGGCAGGTGGGGGATAATTCACCCCTCCACTTT. As protein: CAGQVGDNSPLHF. The chain joins TRBV30 to TRBJ1-6; maybe TRBD1 (5 bases). CDR3 length: 13 residues. V lost 8 bases and J lost 5, with 13 bases in between. The germline V gene encodes CDR1 GTSNPN and CDR2 SVGIG (reference sequence).

This clonotype was counted at least ten times. V and J are TRBV12-3 or TRBV12-4 and TRBJ2-1, with 7 bases matching TRBD2. Unmatched junction bases numbered 2, after V lost 6 bases and J lost 0 bases. The CDR3 spans 14 residues. The CDR3: CASRPSGSYNEQFF. CDR3 bases: TGTGCCAGCAGGCCTAGCGGCTCCTACAATGAGCAGTTCTTC.

This sequence joins TRBV6-2 or TRBV6-3 and TRBJ2-1; D gene ambiguous. Trimming took 2 bases from V and 0 from J, leaving 8 bases between them. Germline V gives CDR1 MNHEY, CDR2 SVGEGT. CDR3 size: 15 residues. CDR3 in amino acids: CASSYGPSSYNEQFF. As DNA, the CDR3 is TGTGCCAGCAGTTACGGCCCTAGCTCCTACAATGAGCAGTTCTTC.

This clonotype was recorded at least ten times. The chain has TRBV7-2 and TRBJ2-1, with D possibly matching TRBD2 (5 bases). Germline V CDR1 and CDR2: SGHTA, FQGNSA. V lost 6 bases and J lost 0, with 12 bases in between. CDR3 length: 15 residues. The CDR3, as DNA: TGTGCCAGCAGACCGCTGGCGGGCTCCTACAATGAGCAGTTCTTC. It yields the protein CASRPLAGSYNEQFF.

The V call is TRBV7-9, the J call TRBJ2-7; 11 bases match TRBD2. The CDR3 contains 15 residues. Per germline, CDR1 SEHNR and CDR2 FQNEAQ (reference sequence). With V trimmed by 0 bases and J by 2 bases, 0 bases remained unmatched. The CDR3 DNA is TGTGCCAGCAGCTTAGCGGGACTAGCGGCCTACGAGCAGTACGTC. This sequence encodes CASSLAGLAAYEQYV.

V is TRBV18 and J is TRBJ1-1, with D uncertain. The CDR3 contains 16 residues. From germline, CDR1 is KGHSH and CDR2 LQKENI. Trimming left V 4 bases short and J 6 bases short, with 21 bases between. As DNA, the CDR3 is TGTGCCAGCTCACAGCCAACTACACCTTTGGGCGCTGAAGCTTTCTTT. As protein: CASSQPTTPLGAEAFF.

This clonotype showed up just once. The chain carries TRBV19 and TRBJ1-1, with D perhaps TRBD1 (6 bases). Germline V gives CDR1 LNHDA, CDR2 SQIVND (reference sequence). The CDR3 is made up of 14 amino acids. V was trimmed by 4 bases and J by 8 bases, leaving 17 bases between them. The CDR3 DNA reads TGTGCCAGTAGTAAGGACAGTCTATTTATAGAAGCTTTCTTT. Encoded protein: CASSKDSLFIEAFF.

V is TRBV14 and J is TRBJ2-1; D perhaps matches TRBD2 (5 bases). The CDR3 is made up of 14 amino acids. Trimming removed 4 bases at V and 8 bases at J, with 15 bases between. Germline assignment: CDR1 SGHDN and CDR2 FVKESK. The CDR3 here is CASSPRASFDEQFF. The CDR3 nucleotides read TGTGCCAGCAGCCCAAGGGCTAGCTTTGATGAGCAGTTCTTC.

This clonotype was seen repeatedly, ten times or more. The chain carries TRBV7-2 and TRBJ2-5; 9 bases are shared with TRBD1. V lost 5 bases, J lost 5 bases, and 9 bases stayed unmatched. Germline V gene sequence: CDR1 SGHTA, CDR2 FQGNSA. CDR3 length: 15 amino acids. CDR3 amino acids: CASSPGTGPRETQYF. Here the CDR3 DNA reads TGTGCCAGCAGCCCAGGGACAGGGCCTCGGGAGACCCAGTACTTC.

This clonotype was found many times. The genes are TRBV7-2 and TRBJ1-5; D is unresolved. CDR1 and CDR2 from the germline V gene are SGHTA and FQGNSA. The V end lost 0 bases, the J end lost 7 bases, and 7 bases lay between the germline ends. This CDR3 has 13 amino acids. The CDR3 DNA reads as TGTGCCAGCAGCTTAGCGATGGAGCAGCCCCAGCATTTT. It yields the protein CASSLAMEQPQHF. Variable domain in full (rest from reference TRBV7-2 and TRBJ1-5): GAGVSQSPSNKVTEKGKDVELRCDPISGHTALYWYRQSLGQGLEFLIYFQGNSAPDKSGLPSDRFSAERTGGSVSTLTIQRTQQEDSAVYLCASSLAMEQPQHFGDGTRLSIL.

The sample holds many counts of this clonotype. This chain connects TRBV7-2 to TRBJ2-1, with 11 bases identical to TRBD2. The trim removed 3 bases at V and 3 bases at J, leaving 7 bases unmatched. The CDR3 loop spans 17 amino acids. From germline, CDR1 is SGHTA and CDR2 FQGNSA. CDR3 nucleotides: TGTGCCAGCAGCTTTACCTGGACTAGCGGGCACTACAATGAGCAGTTCTTC. Amino acid sequence: CASSFTWTSGHYNEQFF.

This chain uses TRBV6-1 with TRBJ1-5; possibly TRBD1 for D (5 bases). V lost 6 bases, J lost 2 bases, and 8 bases lay in between. The length of the CDR3 is 13 residues. The germline CDR1 and CDR2 sequences are MNHNS and SASEGT. The CDR3, as DNA: TGTGCCAGCAGGGAGACAGGCAATCAGCCCCAGCATTTT. It yields the protein CASRETGNQPQHF.

This clonotype was observed a handful of times. The chain uses TRBV19 and TRBJ2-1, with 8 bases matching TRBD2. Per germline, CDR1 LNHDA and CDR2 SQIVND (reference sequence). The junction had 12 bases not matched to a gene; V was cut back by 7 bases and J by 7 bases. This CDR3 is built from 15 residues. The CDR3: CASTVSGLAINEQFF. The CDR3 DNA reads as TGTGCCAGTACGGTCTCCGGACTAGCAATTAATGAGCAGTTCTTC.